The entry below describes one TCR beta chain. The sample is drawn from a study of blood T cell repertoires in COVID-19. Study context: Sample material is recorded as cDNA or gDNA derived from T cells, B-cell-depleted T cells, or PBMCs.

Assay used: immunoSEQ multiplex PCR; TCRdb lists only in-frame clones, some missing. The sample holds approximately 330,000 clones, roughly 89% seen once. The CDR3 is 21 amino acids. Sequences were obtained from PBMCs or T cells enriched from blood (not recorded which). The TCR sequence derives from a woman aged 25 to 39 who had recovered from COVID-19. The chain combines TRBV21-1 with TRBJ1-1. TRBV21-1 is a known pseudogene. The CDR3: CASSKGSMGLAAPVGSPEAFF. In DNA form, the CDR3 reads TGTGCCAGCAGCAAAGGATCGATGGGTTTGGCAGCGCCTGTAGGTTCCCCTGAAGCTTTCTTT.